This T cell receptor beta chain was sequenced for a study of identical twins. General study findings and limits: Low generation-probability sequences were in excess among twin-shared out-of-frame alpha sequences. The study reached conclusions through statistical analysis that was cross-sectional, not following the same donors. For cord blood, abundant beta clonotypes had fewer insertions, unlike memory repertoires, which showed none.

The germline gives CDR1 LGHDT, CDR2 YNNKEL (reference sequence). The CDR3 covers 14 residues. With 3 bases clipped from V and 16 bases from J, the junction kept 10 bases outside the gene matches. Unique molecular identifiers were present on cDNA, and template switching added a universal primer site. TCRdb fed the 5' RACE reads into MiXCR, producing one record per CDR3 protein. The sample includes approximately 700,000 distinct CDR3 sequences, less than 7% of them seen just once. The table lists this clonotype with a few counts. Its matching antigen is unknown. The sequence was obtained from a man in his late teens or twenties in good health. This rearrangement joins TRBV3-1 to TRBJ2-1, with 12 bases that match TRBD2. Sequencing used naive T cells sorted from blood. The CDR3 reads CASSQGTSGLPQFF. The CDR3 DNA is TGTGCCAGCAGCCAGGGGACTAGCGGGTTACCTCAATTCTTC.